Listed below are T cell receptor beta chains from one sample, sequenced in a study of blood T cell repertoires in COVID-19. The method was immunoSEQ multiplex PCR; TCRdb's version includes in-frame clones alone and lacks a portion of them. The sample holds around 68,000 clones, approximately 83% seen once. The sequenced sample consisted of peripheral blood. Source of these receptors: a man aged 40-55 years with COVID-19, enrolled during active disease. Both conserved end residues are part of each CDR3. A D gene is named only where the DNA matches it firmly. Clone sizes are given selectively: once, few, many, or a class where the clone is expanded.

TGTGCCAGCAGCCCCTTAGTCTACGAGCAGTACTTC,CASSPLVYEQYF,TRBJ2-7,-,-,TRBV12-3/TRBV12-4,12
TGTGCCAGCAGCCGCGAGGGCTCGGGTGGCTACACCTTC,CASSREGSGGYTF,TRBJ1-2,once,-,TRBV7-2,13
TGTGCCAGCAGTTCGTTCTCAGGGGCGCCGTACAATGAGCAGTTCTTC,CASSSFSGAPYNEQFF,TRBJ2-1,-,-,TRBV27,16
TGTGCCAGCAGTGCCCCGGGGGTTTCGGGGGAGCTGTTTTTT,CASSAPGVSGELFF,TRBJ2-2,-,-,TRBV2,14
TGTGCCAGCAGTGAACAGCCGGGACAGGGATACGAGCAGTACTTC,CASSEQPGQGYEQYF,TRBJ2-7,-,TRBD1,TRBV6-1,15
TGTGCCAGCAGTTTATCGGCGGCGCGAGGTGCCCAGTACTTC,CASSLSAARGAQYF,TRBJ2-5,-,-,TRBV27,14
TGCGCCAGCTTGGCAAGCCAAGAGACCCAGTACTTC,CASLASQETQYF,TRBJ2-5,-,-,TRBV4-1,12
TGCGCCAGCAGTGTGCCAGACATGAACACTGAAGCTTTCTTT,CASSVPDMNTEAFF,TRBJ1-1,-,-,TRBV10-2,14
TGTGCCAGCAGTTACTCCGGACGGCGGGATACTGAAGCTTTCTTT,CASSYSGRRDTEAFF,TRBJ1-1,-,-,TRBV6-5,15
TGTGCCAGCAGCCCGAGTCTCTCTGGGGCCAACGTCCTGACTTTC,CASSPSLSGANVLTF,TRBJ2-6,-,-,TRBV7-2,15
TGTGCCAGCAGTTACGCGGAGGGGTGGGTGAACACTGAAGCTTTCTTT,CASSYAEGWVNTEAFF,TRBJ1-1,-,-,TRBV6-5,16
TGTGCCAGCTCGAGAGCGGCTAGCACAGATACGCAGTATTTT,CASSRAASTDTQYF,TRBJ2-3,-,-,TRBV18,14
TGTGCCAGCAGATTAGACAGCCTCGGTGCTTTCTTT,CASRLDSLGAFF,TRBJ1-1,-,-,TRBV12-3/TRBV12-4,12
TGTGCCAGCAAATCCACAGGCGCGGACTTC,CASKSTGADF,TRBJ2-5,-,-,TRBV2,10
TGTGCCAGCAGTTACGCCGGGACTCAAGAGACCCAGTACTTC,CASSYAGTQETQYF,TRBJ2-5,-,-,TRBV3-1/TRBV3-2,14
TGTGCCAGCAGGCATTACCGGGACAGTGAAGCTTTCTTT,CASRHYRDSEAFF,TRBJ1-1,-,TRBD1,TRBV12-3/TRBV12-4,13
TGTGCCAGCTCCCCCCTAGCGGCCTCATACAATGAGCAGTTCTTC,CASSPLAASYNEQFF,TRBJ2-1,-,TRBD2,TRBV18,15
TGTGCCAGCAATCCGGGGGGCACTGAAGCTTTCTTT,CASNPGGTEAFF,TRBJ1-1,-,-,TRBV6-6,12
TGTGCCAGCAGCCGGCACCGGGACACCCACGCCCCCAATGAGCAGTTCTTC,CASSRHRDTHAPNEQFF,TRBJ2-1,-,-,TRBV3-1/TRBV3-2,17
TGTGCCAGCAGCCCTACAGGGGCTGGAAACACCATATATTTT,CASSPTGAGNTIYF,TRBJ1-3,once,TRBD1,TRBV9,14
TGTGCCAGCAGGGTTTTTGGGGGCCGTAGTGGCTACACCTTC,CASRVFGGRSGYTF,TRBJ1-2,-,-,TRBV5-4,14
TGTGCCAGCAGGGCTGGGACAGTTTCTGGGCCCCAGCATTTT,CASRAGTVSGPQHF,TRBJ1-5,-,TRBD1,TRBV2,14
TGCAGCTTCCGGGGGGATCAAGAGACCCAGTACTTC,CSFRGDQETQYF,TRBJ2-5,-,TRBD2,TRBV29-1,12
TGTGCCAGCAGCGTAGAGACGGCGGTGGAAGGAGGGGAGACCCAGTACTTC,CASSVETAVEGGETQYF,TRBJ2-5,-,-,TRBV9,17
TGTGCCAGCAGCTTAGATTGGATTGGACAGGGGTACGAGCAGTACTTC,CASSLDWIGQGYEQYF,TRBJ2-7,-,TRBD1,TRBV11-2,16
TGTGCCAGCAGTGATCAAGGGGCTTTTGGGACACAAGAGACCCAGTACTTC,CASSDQGAFGTQETQYF,TRBJ2-5,-,-,TRBV6-1,17
TGTGCCAGCAGCACTGGGGGGACAGGGAAAGCTTTCTTT,CASSTGGTGKAFF,TRBJ1-1,many,TRBD1,TRBV5-4,13
TGTGCCAGTAGTGTACAGAACAATAATTCACCCCTCCACTTT,CASSVQNNNSPLHF,TRBJ1-6,-,-,TRBV19,14
TGTGCCAGCAGTTTGGACGACAGGGGGCGGGCCACCGGGGAGCTGTTTTTT,CASSLDDRGRATGELFF,TRBJ2-2,-,TRBD1,TRBV27,17
TGTGCCAGCAGCTCAAAAAACAGGGGTGGCACTGAAGCTTTCTTT,CASSSKNRGGTEAFF,TRBJ1-1,-,TRBD1,TRBV7-9,15